This T cell receptor beta chain was recovered during a study of CD8+ T cells in alopecia areata. For the study at large: At a dose of 5 to 10 mg twice daily, oral tofacitinib was given to treated patients. Tofacitinib ran for 6 to 18 months before 6 months off drug. Study results and caveats: Alopecia totalis/universalis scalp especially showed more expanded CD8+ clones than normal scalp.

The authors extracted RNA and reverse transcribed it into cDNA as the sequencing template. Data came from immunoSEQ multiplex PCR; TCRdb stores just in-frame clones and leaves some out. Of approximately 59,000 clones listed, around 49% are singletons. PBMCs yielded sorted CD4+ and CD8+ T cells. About this clone: The antigen remains undetermined.

The CDR3 is 15 residues long. CDR1 is SGHNT and CDR2 is YYREEE in the germline V gene (reference sequence). The ends lost 4 bases at V and 3 bases at J; junction bases unmatched: 4. The receptor comes from a human donor with alopecia areata. J is TRBJ1-5 and V is TRBV5-4; 10 bases map to TRBD1. Sequenced material: CD8+ T cells sorted from blood, taken at week 0. Here the CDR3 reads CASSPDRGINQPQHF. CDR3 DNA: TGTGCCAGCAGCCCGGACAGGGGGATCAATCAGCCCCAGCATTTT.